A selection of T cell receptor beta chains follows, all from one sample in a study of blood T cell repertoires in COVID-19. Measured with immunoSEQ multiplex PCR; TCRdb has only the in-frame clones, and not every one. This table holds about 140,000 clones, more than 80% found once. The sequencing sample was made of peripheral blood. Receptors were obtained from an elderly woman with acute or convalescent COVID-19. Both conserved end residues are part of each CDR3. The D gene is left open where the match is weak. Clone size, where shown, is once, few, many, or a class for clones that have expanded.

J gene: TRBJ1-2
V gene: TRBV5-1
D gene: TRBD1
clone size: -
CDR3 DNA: TGCGCCAGCAGCTTTGGCCAGAGGACAGGGGGCGCCGGCTACACCTTC
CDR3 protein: CASSFGQRTGGAGYTF

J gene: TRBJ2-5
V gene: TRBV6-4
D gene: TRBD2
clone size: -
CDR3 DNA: TGTGCCAGCAGTGCTACTAGCGGGGGGACCCAGTACTTC
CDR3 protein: CASSATSGGTQYF

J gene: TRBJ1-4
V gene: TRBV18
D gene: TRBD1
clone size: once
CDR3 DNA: TGTGCCAGCTCACAAGGGACAGGGGGCGCATCGGATGAAAAACTGTTTTTT
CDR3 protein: CASSQGTGGASDEKLFF

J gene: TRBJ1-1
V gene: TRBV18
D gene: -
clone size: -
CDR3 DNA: TGTGCCAGCTCACCATCCGACGGGGGGCGGGCTGAAGCTTTCTTT
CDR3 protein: CASSPSDGGRAEAFF

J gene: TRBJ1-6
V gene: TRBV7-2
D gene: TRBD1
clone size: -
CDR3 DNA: TGTGCCAGCAGCTTAGAATGGGACAGGGACTATAATTCACCCCTCCACTTT
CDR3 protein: CASSLEWDRDYNSPLHF

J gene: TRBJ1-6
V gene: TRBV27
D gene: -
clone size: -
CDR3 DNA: TGTGCCAGCCGCGGCCCGGGATTCTCGGGGCCCCTCCACTTT
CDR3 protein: CASRGPGFSGPLHF

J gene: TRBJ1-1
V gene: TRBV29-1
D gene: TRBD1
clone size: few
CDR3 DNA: TGCAGCGTTGTTCAGGGGGTGAACACTGAAGCTTTCTTT
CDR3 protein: CSVVQGVNTEAFF

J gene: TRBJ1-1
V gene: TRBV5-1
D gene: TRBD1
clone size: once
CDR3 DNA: TGCGCCAGCAGCTTGGCGGGACAGGAGAAGGCTTTCTTT
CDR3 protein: CASSLAGQEKAFF

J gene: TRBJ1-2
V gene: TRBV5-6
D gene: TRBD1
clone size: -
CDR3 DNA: TGTGCCAGCAGCCACCTGACAGGGGGCGACTACTATGGCTACACCTTC
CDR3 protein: CASSHLTGGDYYGYTF

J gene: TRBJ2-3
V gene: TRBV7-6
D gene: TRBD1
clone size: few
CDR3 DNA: TGTGCCAGCAGCTATGGACAGGGGGGCCCAGATACGCAGTATTTT
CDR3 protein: CASSYGQGGPDTQYF

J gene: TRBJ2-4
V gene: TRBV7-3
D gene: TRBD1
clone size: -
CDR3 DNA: TGTGCCAGCAGCCCCCAGTGGGGCAGGGGGAACATTCAGTACTTC
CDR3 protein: CASSPQWGRGNIQYF

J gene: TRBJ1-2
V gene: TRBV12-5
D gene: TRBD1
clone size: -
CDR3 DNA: TGTGCTAGTGGTGACGGGGACAGGACCTATGGCTACACCTTC
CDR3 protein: CASGDGDRTYGYTF

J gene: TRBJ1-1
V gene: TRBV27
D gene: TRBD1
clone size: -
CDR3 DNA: TGTGCCAGCAGTCCAGGGACAGGGCAGAACATGAACACTGAAGCTTTCTTT
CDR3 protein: CASSPGTGQNMNTEAFF

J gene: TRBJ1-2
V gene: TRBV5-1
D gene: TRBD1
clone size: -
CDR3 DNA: TGCGCCAGCAGCCGGGACAGCTTAATGGTATCGGGCTACACCTTC
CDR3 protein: CASSRDSLMVSGYTF

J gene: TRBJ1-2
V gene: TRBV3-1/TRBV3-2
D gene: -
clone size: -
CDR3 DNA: TGTGCCAGCAGCCAAGCCCCCCGGGACAATGAAAACTATGGCTACACCTTC
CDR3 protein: CASSQAPRDNENYGYTF

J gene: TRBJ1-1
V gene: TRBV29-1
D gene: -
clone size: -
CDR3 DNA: TGCAGCGTTGAAGAACAGGCGAACACTGAAGCTTTCTTT
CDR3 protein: CSVEEQANTEAFF

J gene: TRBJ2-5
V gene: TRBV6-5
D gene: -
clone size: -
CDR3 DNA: TGTGCCAGCAGTTATGCAAAGGGACTTAGTGAGACCCAGTACTTC
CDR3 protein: CASSYAKGLSETQYF

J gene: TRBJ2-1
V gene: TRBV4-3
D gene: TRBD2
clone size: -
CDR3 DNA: TGCGCCAGCAGCTCCCAGACGGGGGGTGAGCAGTTCTTC
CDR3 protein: CASSSQTGGEQFF

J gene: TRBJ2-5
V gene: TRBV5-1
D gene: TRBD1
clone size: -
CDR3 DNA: TGCGCCAGCAGCTTGGCCGGACAGGGTCAGGAGACCCAGTACTTC
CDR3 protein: CASSLAGQGQETQYF

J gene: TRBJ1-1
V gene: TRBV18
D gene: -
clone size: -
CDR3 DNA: TGTGCCAGCTCACCGCCCGGACGGGAGAACACTGAAGCTTTCTTT
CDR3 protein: CASSPPGRENTEAFF

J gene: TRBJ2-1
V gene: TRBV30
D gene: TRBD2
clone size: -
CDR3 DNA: TGTGCCTGGAGTCTAAGCGGGGGGTGGTGGAATGAGCAGTTCTTC
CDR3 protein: CAWSLSGGWWNEQFF

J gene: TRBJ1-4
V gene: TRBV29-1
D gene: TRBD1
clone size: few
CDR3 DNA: TGCAGCGTAGTCAGGACAGGGGATGAAAAACTGTTTTTT
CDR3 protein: CSVVRTGDEKLFF

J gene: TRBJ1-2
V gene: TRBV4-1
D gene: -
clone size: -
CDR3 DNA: TGCGCCAGCAGCCAAGATCCTGGCAGGGAGGGCGGCTACACCTTC
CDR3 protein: CASSQDPGREGGYTF

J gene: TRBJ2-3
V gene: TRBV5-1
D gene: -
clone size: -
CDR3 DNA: TGCGCCAGCAGCTCCGCAAGTTCGGCGGCCACAGATACGCAGTATTTT
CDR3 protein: CASSSASSAATDTQYF

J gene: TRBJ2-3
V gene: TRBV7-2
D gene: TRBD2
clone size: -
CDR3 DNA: TGTGCCAGCAGCTTGTTCGGAGGACTAGCGGGGAGGGATACGCAGTATTTT
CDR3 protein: CASSLFGGLAGRDTQYF

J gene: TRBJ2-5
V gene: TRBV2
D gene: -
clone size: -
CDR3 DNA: TGTGCCAGCAGTTTAGCACGCTCTCAAGAGACCCAGTACTTC
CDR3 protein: CASSLARSQETQYF

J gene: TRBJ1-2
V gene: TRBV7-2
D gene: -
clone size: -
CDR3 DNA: TGTGCCAGCACCCCTCTTGGACAGTTACTCTATGGCTACACCTTC
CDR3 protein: CASTPLGQLLYGYTF

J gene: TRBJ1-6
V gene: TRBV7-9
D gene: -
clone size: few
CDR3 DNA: TGTGCCAGCAGCTTAGGGGGTCAGGGGAGCTCACCCCTCCACTTT
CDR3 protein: CASSLGGQGSSPLHF

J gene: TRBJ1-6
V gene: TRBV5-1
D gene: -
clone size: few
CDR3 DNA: TGCGCCAGCAGCTTGGAGGCGGATTCACCCCTCCACTTT
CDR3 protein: CASSLEADSPLHF